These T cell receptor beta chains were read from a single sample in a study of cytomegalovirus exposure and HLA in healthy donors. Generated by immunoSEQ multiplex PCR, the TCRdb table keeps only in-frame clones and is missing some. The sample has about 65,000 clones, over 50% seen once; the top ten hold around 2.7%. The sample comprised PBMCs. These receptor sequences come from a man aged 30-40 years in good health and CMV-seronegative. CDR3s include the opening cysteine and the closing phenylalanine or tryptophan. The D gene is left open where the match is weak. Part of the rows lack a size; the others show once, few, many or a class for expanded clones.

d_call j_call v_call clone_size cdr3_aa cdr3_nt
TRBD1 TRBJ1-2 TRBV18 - CASSLTGPHTF TGTGCCAGCTCACTGACAGGGCCCCACACCTTC
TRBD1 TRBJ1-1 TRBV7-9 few CASSPGGTEAFF TGTGCCAGCAGTCCAGGGGGGACTGAAGCTTTCTTT
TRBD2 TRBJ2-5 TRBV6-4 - CASSDSASGGWETQYF TGTGCCAGCAGTGACTCGGCTAGCGGGGGTTGGGAGACCCAGTACTTC
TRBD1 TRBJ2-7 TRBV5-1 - CASSLDMGQGSREQYF TGCGCCAGCAGCTTGGATATGGGACAGGGCTCTAGAGAGCAGTACTTC
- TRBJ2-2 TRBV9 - CASSVASTGELFF TGTGCCAGCAGCGTAGCCTCTACCGGGGAGCTGTTTTTT
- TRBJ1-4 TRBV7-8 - CASSSEYLATNEKLFF TGTGCCAGCAGCTCTGAGTACCTTGCAACTAATGAAAAACTGTTTTTT
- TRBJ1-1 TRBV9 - CASSIGGGTEAFF TGTGCCAGCAGTATCGGGGGGGGGACTGAAGCTTTCTTT
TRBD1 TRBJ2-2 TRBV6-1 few CASSSRTGGTGELFF TGTGCCAGCAGTTCCCGGACAGGGGGAACCGGGGAGCTGTTTTTT
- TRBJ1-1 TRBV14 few CASSQVTGKAFF TGTGCCAGCAGCCAAGTTACAGGGAAAGCTTTCTTT
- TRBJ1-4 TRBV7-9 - CASSLVLSGEKLFF TGTGCCAGCAGCTTAGTACTCTCAGGGGAAAAACTGTTTTTT
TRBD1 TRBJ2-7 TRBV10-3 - CAISDLIQGSHEQYF TGTGCCATCAGTGATTTAATACAGGGGAGCCACGAGCAGTACTTC
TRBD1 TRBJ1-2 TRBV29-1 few CSVDGGQLYGYTF TGCAGCGTTGACGGGGGACAGCTATATGGCTACACCTTC
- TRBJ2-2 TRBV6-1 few CASSEKRVNTGELFF TGTGCCAGCAGTGAAAAACGGGTTAACACCGGGGAGCTGTTTTTT
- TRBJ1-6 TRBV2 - CASDRYNSPLHF TGTGCCAGCGACAGGTATAATTCACCCCTCCACTTT
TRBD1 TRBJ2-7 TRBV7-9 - CASSERQGIYEQYF TGTGCCAGCAGCGAAAGACAGGGAATTTACGAGCAGTACTTC
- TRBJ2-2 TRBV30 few CAWKSRSPGELFF TGTGCCTGGAAATCTAGAAGCCCCGGGGAGCTGTTTTTT
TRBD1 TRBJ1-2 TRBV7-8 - CASSRIPGQGNYGYTF TGTGCCAGCAGCCGGATTCCGGGACAGGGTAATTATGGCTACACCTTC
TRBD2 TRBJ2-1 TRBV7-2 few CASSLALAANEQFF TGTGCCAGCAGCTTAGCCCTAGCGGCAAATGAGCAGTTCTTC
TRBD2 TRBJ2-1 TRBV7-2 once CASSFRRGAYNEQFF TGTGCCAGCAGCTTTAGGCGGGGGGCCTACAATGAGCAGTTCTTC
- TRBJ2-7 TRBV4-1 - CASSQDRGGYEQYF TGCGCCAGCAGCCAAGACAGGGGTGGGTACGAGCAGTACTTC
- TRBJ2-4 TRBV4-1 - CASSQAGTKNIQYF TGCGCCAGCAGCCAAGCGGGGACCAAAAACATTCAGTACTTC
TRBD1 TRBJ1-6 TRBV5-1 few CASSLTGEEPLHF TGCGCCAGCAGCCTTACAGGGGAAGAGCCCCTCCACTTT
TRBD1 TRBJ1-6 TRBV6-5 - CASRWDSSYNSPLHF TGTGCCAGCAGGTGGGACAGCTCCTATAATTCACCCCTCCACTTT
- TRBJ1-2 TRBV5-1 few CASSPARDNPNYGYTF TGCGCCAGCAGCCCCGCTCGGGACAACCCTAACTATGGCTACACCTTC
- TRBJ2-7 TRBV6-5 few CASSYGDGGGEQYF TGTGCCAGCAGTTACGGGGATGGAGGTGGCGAGCAGTACTTC
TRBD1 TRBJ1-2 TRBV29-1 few CSVEQGEYGYTF TGCAGCGTTGAGCAGGGGGAATATGGCTACACCTTC
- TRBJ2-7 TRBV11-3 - CASSLGTVNEQYF TGTGCCAGCAGCTTAGGGACAGTTAACGAGCAGTACTTC
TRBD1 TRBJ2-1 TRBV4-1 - CASNHRDRDNEQFF TGCGCCAGCAACCACCGGGACAGAGACAATGAGCAGTTCTTC
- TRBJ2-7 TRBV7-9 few CASSSGHLYEQYF TGTGCCAGCAGCTCGGGACACCTCTACGAGCAGTACTTC
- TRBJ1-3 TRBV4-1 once CASSQTDGNTIYF TGCGCCAGCAGCCAGACAGATGGAAACACCATATATTTT
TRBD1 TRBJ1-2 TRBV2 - CASSEGDRGFYGYTF TGTGCCAGCAGTGAAGGGGACAGGGGCTTCTATGGCTACACCTTC
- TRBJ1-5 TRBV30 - CAWSVGTGSFQPQHF TGTGCCTGGAGTGTTGGTACAGGGAGTTTCCAGCCCCAGCATTTT
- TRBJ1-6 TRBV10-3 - CAISRDNMNSPLHF TGTGCCATCAGTCGGGACAACATGAATTCACCCCTCCACTTT
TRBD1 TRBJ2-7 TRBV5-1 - CASSSGTGSSYEQYF TGCGCCAGCAGCTCCGGGACAGGGAGCTCCTACGAGCAGTACTTC
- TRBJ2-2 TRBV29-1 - CSVGQGINTGELFF TGCAGCGTTGGGCAGGGGATAAACACCGGGGAGCTGTTTTTT
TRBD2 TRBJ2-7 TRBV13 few CASSLVTSGPYEQYF TGTGCCAGCAGCTTAGTCACTAGCGGACCCTACGAGCAGTACTTC
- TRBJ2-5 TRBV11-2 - CASRVGGPQETQYF TGTGCCAGCAGAGTAGGGGGTCCCCAAGAGACCCAGTACTTC
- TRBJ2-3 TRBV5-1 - CASSLGRGDTQYF TGCGCCAGCAGCTTAGGGAGGGGGGATACGCAGTATTTT
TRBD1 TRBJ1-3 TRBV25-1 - CASTYQGGLGNTIYF TGTGCCAGCACTTATCAGGGGGGCCTGGGAAACACCATATATTTT
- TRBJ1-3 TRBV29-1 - CSVEDSPGNTIYF TGCAGCGTCGAGGACAGCCCTGGAAACACCATATATTTT
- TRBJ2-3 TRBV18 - CASSPGISTDTQYF TGTGCCAGCTCACCCGGTATAAGTACAGATACGCAGTATTTT
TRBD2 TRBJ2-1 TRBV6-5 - CASSFLAGGQNEQFF TGTGCCAGCAGCTTTCTAGCGGGGGGCCAAAATGAGCAGTTCTTC
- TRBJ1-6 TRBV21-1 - CASKPGVRSPLHF TGTGCCAGCAAACCGGGGGTAAGATCACCCCTCCACTTT
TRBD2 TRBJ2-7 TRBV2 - CASSVPKAGLLYEQYF TGTGCCAGCAGTGTGCCAAAAGCGGGGTTGCTCTACGAGCAGTACTTC
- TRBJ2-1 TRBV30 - CAWNPLVGGRNEQFF TGTGCCTGGAATCCCCTAGTGGGGGGGCGCAATGAGCAGTTCTTC
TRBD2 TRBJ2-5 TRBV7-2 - CASSWRTSGGRETQYF TGTGCCAGCAGCTGGAGGACTAGCGGGGGGCGAGAGACCCAGTACTTC
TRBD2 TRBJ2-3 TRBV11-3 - CASSAGLAGSTQYF TGTGCCAGCAGCGCTGGGCTAGCGGGGTCCACGCAGTATTTT
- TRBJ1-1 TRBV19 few CASSIQVGGTEAFF TGTGCCAGTAGTATCCAGGTGGGGGGCACTGAAGCTTTCTTT
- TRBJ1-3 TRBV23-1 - CASSQPPTTSGNTIYF TGCGCCAGCAGTCAACCCCCGACAACCTCTGGAAACACCATATATTTT
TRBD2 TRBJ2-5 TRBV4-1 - CASSQDGLAGGPRETQYF TGCGCCAGCAGCCAAGATGGGCTAGCGGGGGGGCCTAGAGAGACCCAGTACTTC
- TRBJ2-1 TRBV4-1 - CASSHRVSGRDEQFF TGCGCCAGCAGCCATAGGGTCAGCGGGCGGGATGAGCAGTTCTTC
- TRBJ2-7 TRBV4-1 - CASSQDLQSFLKQYF TGCGCCAGCAGCCAAGATCTACAGAGCTTTCTCAAGCAGTACTTC